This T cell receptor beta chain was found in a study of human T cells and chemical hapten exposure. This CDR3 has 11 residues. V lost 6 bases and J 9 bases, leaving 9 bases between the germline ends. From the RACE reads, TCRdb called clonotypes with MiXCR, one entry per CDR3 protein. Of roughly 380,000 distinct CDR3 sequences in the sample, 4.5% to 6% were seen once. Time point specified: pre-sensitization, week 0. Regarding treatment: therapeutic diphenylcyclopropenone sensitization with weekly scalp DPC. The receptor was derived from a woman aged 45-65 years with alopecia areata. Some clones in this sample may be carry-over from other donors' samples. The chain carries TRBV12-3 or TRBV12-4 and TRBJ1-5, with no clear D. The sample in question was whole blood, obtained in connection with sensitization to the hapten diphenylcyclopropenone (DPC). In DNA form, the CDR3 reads TGTGCCAGCAGCCGCGCGGGGCCCCAGCATTTT. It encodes CASSRAGPQHF.